The sample holds many counts of the clone carrying this T cell receptor (beta chain). The antigen remains unidentified. The source of the sample is a study of early T cells in non-severe SARS-CoV-2 infection. The overall study: Sequencing of unsorted whole blood was done on bulk RNA, leaving chains unpaired.

CDR3 size: 15 residues. CDR1 and CDR2 (germline): SGHAT, FQNNGV. The junction had 13 bases not matched to a gene; V was cut back by 8 bases and J by 9 bases. Attached unique molecular identifiers marked individual cDNA molecules. TCRdb called the 5' RACE reads again in MiXCR, with one record for every CDR3 protein. The sample lists tens of thousands of distinct CDR3 sequences, roughly 8.8% occurring once. General observations from the study: VDJdb matches were skewed toward anti-spike CD8 T cell responses.

The genes are TRBV11-2 and TRBJ2-1; TRBD2 aligns across 10 bases. The sample taken for sequencing was whole blood. The origin of this receptor is an adult who was a healthcare worker with PCR-confirmed SARS-CoV-2 infection or an uninfected control (not recorded which). The CDR3 here is CASSQLAGVMGEQFF. DNA of the CDR3: TGTGCCAGCTCCCAGCTAGCGGGGGTGATGGGTGAGCAGTTCTTC.